These T cell receptor beta chains were read from a single sample in a study of T cell responses to AZD1222 COVID-19 vaccine. Assay used: immunoSEQ multiplex PCR; TCRdb lists only in-frame clones, some missing. The table includes fewer than 85,000 clones, nearly 90% detected once. Sequences were derived from peripheral blood, sampled 28 days after the second AZD1222 dose. These receptors were obtained from an adult who received the AZD1222 COVID-19 vaccine. Each CDR3 is given with its conserved first and last residue. Each record gives: V gene, D gene, J gene, clone size, CDR3 protein, CDR3 DNA. A D gene is named only where the DNA matches it firmly. Not every row has a clone size; where given, it reads once, few, many or a size class.

TRBV7-7	NA	TRBJ2-5	NA	CASSLGGLSRETQYF	TGTGCTAGCAGCTTAGGCGGCCTTTCCCGGGAGACCCAGTACTTC
TRBV6-5	TRBD2	TRBJ2-7	few	CASSYARGGIHEQYF	TGTGCCAGCAGTTACGCCCGGGGGGGGATACACGAGCAGTACTTC
TRBV2	NA	TRBJ2-2	NA	CASRTGNTGELFF	TGTGCCAGCAGGACAGGGAACACCGGGGAGCTGTTTTTT
TRBV29-1	TRBD1	TRBJ1-2	NA	CSVAKSGTDSYGYTF	TGCAGCGTTGCAAAATCCGGGACAGACAGCTATGGCTACACCTTC
TRBV19	NA	TRBJ2-3	NA	CASSRGNPTDTQYF	TGTGCCAGTAGTCGCGGGAACCCCACAGATACGCAGTATTTT
TRBV29-1	NA	TRBJ1-1	NA	CSVEGTRDRAFF	TGCAGCGTTGAGGGAACTCGAGACCGGGCTTTCTTT
TRBV7-2	NA	TRBJ1-5	NA	CASSLEGLQPQHF	TGTGCCAGCAGCTTAGAGGGTCTGCAGCCCCAGCATTTT
TRBV6-5	NA	TRBJ1-2	NA	CASALQGGAHYGYTF	TGTGCCAGCGCTTTACAGGGAGGGGCCCACTATGGCTACACCTTC
TRBV15	NA	TRBJ1-5	NA	CATSRDTVNQPQHF	TGTGCCACCAGCAGAGATACGGTGAATCAGCCCCAGCATTTT
TRBV7-3	TRBD2	TRBJ2-2	NA	CASSFNGVAGGELFF	TGTGCCAGCAGCTTTAATGGGGTAGCGGGCGGGGAGCTGTTTTTT
TRBV20-1	NA	TRBJ1-1	NA	CSASLGDTEAFF	TGCAGTGCTAGTCTGGGGGACACTGAAGCTTTCTTT
TRBV5-1	NA	TRBJ1-2	NA	CASRAGGAGYTF	TGCGCCAGCAGGGCTGGAGGGGCGGGCTACACCTTC
TRBV5-4	NA	TRBJ1-2	NA	CASSLDGRDYGYTF	TGTGCCAGCAGCTTAGACGGCCGGGACTATGGCTACACCTTC
TRBV19	NA	TRBJ1-4	few	CASKTGTAANEKLFF	TGTGCCAGTAAAACCGGGACCGCCGCCAATGAAAAACTGTTTTTT
TRBV4-1	NA	TRBJ1-1	NA	CASSQEGKPIPKWSTEAFF	TGCGCCAGCAGCCAAGAAGGGAAGCCAATCCCTAAGTGGAGCACTGAAGCTTTCTTT